The 24 T cell receptor beta chains reported below all come from one sample, sequenced in a study of identical twins (TCRdb year 2016). The library relied on 5' RACE. The sequencer listed for this sample is Illumina HiSeq 2000. TCRdb trimmed the raw reads at Q25, called clones with MiXCR and kept productive beta chains. Rows with one shared CDR3 protein collapse into an entry with the most common genes and DNA. This sample lists 400,000 to 600,000 distinct CDR3 sequences; around 24% were detected once. The ten largest clones take up more than 0.4% of the sample. These data are also associated with another study on yellow fever vaccine responses in identical twins.

Sequencing was carried out using CD4+ T cells sorted from blood. These receptors came from a woman aged 18-35 years in good health.

The rearrangement joins TRBV7-9 to TRBJ2-7; tentative D call: TRBD2 (6 bases). V shed 1 base and J shed 7 bases, with 17 bases lying between them. Germline V gene lookup returns CDR1 SEHNR and CDR2 FQNEAQ (reference sequence). The length of the CDR3 is 15 residues. DNA of the CDR3: TGTGCCAGCAGCTTAGGGGGCCGGGACTTCCAGGAGCAGTACTTC. It is translated as CASSLGGRDFQEQYF.

This clonotype came up a few times. The rearrangement uses TRBV11-1 and TRBJ2-2; TRBD2 is a possible D gene (6 bases). Germline V gene sequence: CDR1 SGHAT, CDR2 FQDESV (reference sequence). The CDR3 covers 20 residues. V lost 2 bases and J lost 2, with 24 bases in between. The CDR3 is CASSLTFAGRRLTNTGELFF. The CDR3 DNA sequence: TGTGCCAGCAGCTTAACTTTTGCGGGACGGAGGCTTACCAACACCGGGGAGCTGTTTTTT.

A few counts support this clonotype. The V gene is TRBV6-1, the J gene TRBJ2-3; D may correspond to TRBD1 or TRBD2 (5 bases each). Germline V gene lookup returns CDR1 MNHNS and CDR2 SASEGT. This CDR3 is 14 amino acids long. The ends were cut back, 5 bases at V and 2 bases at J, with 11 bases in the middle. CDR3 in amino acids: CASSPGRNTDTQYF. The CDR3, as DNA: TGTGCCAGCAGTCCGGGACGGAACACAGATACGCAGTATTTT.

This clonotype has a handful of counts. CDR3 DNA sequence: TGTGCCAGCAGCTTATCCGCTCGGGGCCTTTGGGGGATGAACACTGAAGCTTTCTTT. Its translation is CASSLSARGLWGMNTEAFF. The genes are TRBV7-6 and TRBJ1-1; D may be TRBD1 (5 bases). V was pared by 2 bases and J by 0 bases, with 22 bases between. The length of the CDR3 is 19 residues. The V gene's germline CDR1 is SGHVS and CDR2 FNYEAQ.

This clonotype was counted a few times. J is TRBJ2-1 and V is TRBV20-1; D is undetermined. The CDR3 sequence is 14 residues long. The V end lost 5 bases, the J end lost 5 bases, and 16 bases lay between the germline ends. Germline assignment: CDR1 DFQATT and CDR2 SNEGSKA (reference sequence). The CDR3 loop is CSAPRLERNNEQFF. The CDR3 coding sequence is TGCAGTGCTCCTAGACTCGAAAGGAACAATGAGCAGTTCTTC.

The DNA for the CDR3 is TGTGCCAGCAGTGAACAGGGTACAATGGAGCAGTTCTTC. Amino acids: CASSEQGTMEQFF. The chain is built from TRBV2 and TRBJ2-1; a possible D gene is TRBD1 (5 bases). Germline V gene data show CDR1 as SNHLY and CDR2 as FYNNEI. Trimming stripped 2 bases from V and 10 bases from J, with 12 bases between. This CDR3 has 13 residues.

The gene calls are TRBV4-1 and TRBJ2-2; unclear D gene. Trimming shortened V by 1 base and J by 0 bases, and 9 bases separated the two germline ends. This CDR3 has 16 residues. Per the germline V gene, CDR1 is MGHRA and CDR2 is YSYEKL. The CDR3 DNA sequence: TGCGCCAGCAGCCAAGGGGTGGATCCGAACACCGGGGAGCTGTTTTTT. Translated, it gives CASSQGVDPNTGELFF.

The CDR3, as DNA: TGCAGTGCTAGAGAGGCGGGCAGTAACTATGGCTACACCTTC. It yields the protein CSAREAGSNYGYTF. J is TRBJ1-2 and V is TRBV20-1; D is undetermined. V lost 0 bases and J lost 1, with 9 bases in between. The CDR3 is made up of 14 amino acids. From germline, CDR1 is DFQATT and CDR2 SNEGSKA (reference sequence).

There are a few counts of this clonotype. The DNA is omitted, as the CDR3 cannot be located on it reliably, and the CDR3 follows TCRdb's listing. The chain has TRBV11-2 and TRBJ2-7; TRBD1, as called in the table, went unchecked against the DNA. The CDR3 is 12 residues long, ends included. Germline CDR1 is SGHAT and CDR2 is FQNNGV. This CDR3 is CASSFGQGAMFV.

V gene TRBV15 combines with J gene TRBJ2-1, with D hard to call. Looked up from germline, CDR1 is LNHNV and CDR2 is YYDKDF (reference sequence). Trimming pared 0 bases from V and 11 bases from J, leaving 14 bases between. The length of the CDR3 is 14 residues. The CDR3 DNA follows: TGTGCCACCAGCAGAGACCCCAACTTACCGCAGCAGTTCTTC. This codes for CATSRDPNLPQQFF.

This clonotype came up a few times. Here the CDR3 DNA reads TGCAGTGCTATCGAAGGTACAGCGTGGGGTGAGCAGTTCTTC. As protein: CSAIEGTAWGEQFF. The chain is built from TRBV20-1 and TRBJ2-1; unclear D gene. The CDR3 loop spans 14 amino acids. V was trimmed by 4 bases and J by 9 bases, leaving 19 bases between them. The germline V gene encodes CDR1 DFQATT and CDR2 SNEGSKA (reference sequence).

The chain carries TRBV2 and TRBJ2-7; 10 bases line up with TRBD2. Germline CDR1 and CDR2: SNHLY and FYNNEI. CDR3 length: 15 residues. J was trimmed by 0 bases and V by 4 bases; bases with no gene match: 3. CDR3 DNA sequence: TGTGCCAGCAGTGTGGGACTAGCGAACTCCTACGAGCAGTACGTC. This gives the protein CASSVGLANSYEQYV.

V usage is TRBV5-1 and J usage is TRBJ1-1; a possible D gene is TRBD1 (5 bases). Trimming left V 4 bases short and J 1 base short, with 11 bases between. This CDR3 has 14 amino acids. Germline assignment: CDR1 SGHRS and CDR2 YFSETQ. This CDR3 reads CASSTGTENTEAFF. As DNA, the CDR3 is TGCGCCAGCAGCACTGGGACTGAGAACACTGAAGCTTTCTTT.

The chain links TRBV6-5 to TRBJ2-1; either TRBD1 or TRBD2 may fit D (5 bases each). This CDR3 spans 18 amino acids. Germline V gives CDR1 MNHEY, CDR2 SVGAGI. V was shortened by 5 bases and J by 0 bases, with 20 bases between the two germline ends. CDR3 bases: TGTGCCAGCAGTCGAGAGGCCCGGGGCCGACGCTCCTACAATGAGCAGTTCTTC. This codes for CASSREARGRRSYNEQFF.

CDR3 DNA: TGCGCCAGCAGCCTGAACAGGGGGAATAACCCCTACAATGAGCAGTTCTTC. It translates to CASSLNRGNNPYNEQFF. This chain links TRBV4-1 with TRBJ2-1; TRBD1 matches 8 bases. The J segment lost 2 bases and the V segment lost 4 bases, leaving 10 bases of the junction unmatched. Germline V gene data show CDR1 as MGHRA and CDR2 as YSYEKL. The CDR3 covers 17 residues.

The CDR3 nucleotides are TGTGCCAGCAGTCAACTAGCGGGAGGCCGGCCCTACGAGCAGTACTTC. This translates into CASSQLAGGRPYEQYF. The rearrangement joins TRBV27 to TRBJ2-7, with 12 bases that match TRBD2. The CDR3 extends over 16 amino acids. With V trimmed by 5 bases and J by 2 bases, 7 bases remained unmatched. The germline CDR1 and CDR2 sequences are MNHEY and SMNVEV (reference sequence).

This clonotype was seen repeatedly, ten times or more. The rearrangement links TRBV7-8 to TRBJ1-5; D gene unclear. The CDR3 spans 15 residues. Trimming took 2 bases from V and 1 from J, leaving 9 bases between them. Germline CDR1 and CDR2: SGHVS and FQNEAQ. CDR3 protein: CASSLNSESNQPQHF. The CDR3 nucleotides read TGTGCCAGCAGCTTAAACAGTGAGAGCAATCAGCCCCAGCATTTT.

This clonotype was seen at least ten times. The chain employs TRBV5-1 and TRBJ2-1; D is perhaps TRBD2 (5 bases). CDR3 size: 15 residues. V was trimmed by 3 bases and J by 4 bases, leaving 14 bases between them. In germline, CDR1 is SGHRS, CDR2 YFSETQ. In DNA, the CDR3 is TGCGCCAGCAGCTCTTCAGGACTGACGTACAATGAGCAGTTCTTC. Translating it yields CASSSSGLTYNEQFF. Full variable domain (remainder filled in from reference TRBV5-1 and TRBJ2-1): KAGVTQTPRYLIKTRGQQVTLSCSPISGHRSVSWYQQTPGQGLQFLFEYFSETQRNKGNFPGRFSGRQFSNSRSEMNVSTLELGDSALYLCASSSSGLTYNEQFFGPGTRLTVL.

This clonotype turned up a few times. V and J are TRBV5-1 and TRBJ2-4; 10 bases align to TRBD2. Losses at the gene ends were 0 bases for V and 0 bases for J; bases not matched to a gene: 6. CDR1 and CDR2 (germline): SGHRS, YFSETQ. The CDR3 is 18 residues long. The CDR3 here is CASSLEASGGIAKNIQYF. The CDR3 coding sequence is TGCGCCAGCAGCTTGGAGGCTAGCGGGGGAATAGCCAAAAACATTCAGTACTTC.

DNA of the CDR3: TGTGCCAGTTGGGGACAGAGCAATCAGCCCCAGCATTTT. Protein sequence: CASWGQSNQPQHF. The chain links TRBV19 to TRBJ1-5; 7 nucleotides line up with TRBD1. V dropped 8 bases and J dropped 1; count of bases not matched to a gene: 2. This CDR3 region has 13 residues. Germline loops: CDR1 LNHDA, CDR2 SQIVND (reference sequence).

This clonotype was recorded a few times. The chain has TRBV5-1 and TRBJ2-1, with D possibly matching TRBD2 (6 bases). CDR1 SGHRS and CDR2 YFSETQ come from the germline V gene. CDR3 size: 13 residues. Trimming left V 0 bases short and J 9 bases short, with 10 bases between. In DNA, the CDR3 is TGCGCCAGCAGCTTGGACACTAGCACTGAGCAGTTCTTC. Translation: CASSLDTSTEQFF. Looking up the rest from reference TRBV5-1 and TRBJ2-1 gives the full variable domain: KAGVTQTPRYLIKTRGQQVTLSCSPISGHRSVSWYQQTPGQGLQFLFEYFSETQRNKGNFPGRFSGRQFSNSRSEMNVSTLELGDSALYLCASSLDTSTEQFFGPGTRLTVL.

This clonotype was observed a handful of times. The junction departs from the called germline gene at one end, perhaps through a read error. The rearrangement uses TRBV10-2 and TRBJ2-1; 8 bases fit TRBD2. CDR1 and CDR2 (germline): WSHSY, SAAADI. This CDR3 comprises 13 residues. Here the CDR3 reads CASRSGLAQRGIF. As DNA, the CDR3 is TGCGCCAGCAGAAGTGGACTAGCCCAGAGGGGGATCTTC.

This chain connects TRBV29-1 to TRBJ2-3, with 7 bases that match TRBD1. The ends lost 5 bases at V and 7 bases at J; junction bases unmatched: 9. In germline, CDR1 is SQVTM, CDR2 ANQGSEA. CDR3 length equals 13 residues. Here the CDR3 reads CSVYGQDWYTQYF. The CDR3 region has the DNA TGCAGCGTTTATGGACAGGACTGGTATACGCAGTATTTT.

V and J are TRBV5-1 and TRBJ2-1, with 7 positions matching TRBD1. Trimming took 4 bases from V and 0 from J; bases not matched to a gene: 7. The CDR3 covers 16 residues. Germline lookup yields CDR1 SGHRS and CDR2 YFSETQ. The CDR3 region is CASSLGQTSSYNEQFF. CDR3 in DNA: TGCGCCAGCAGCCTGGGACAGACGAGCTCCTACAATGAGCAGTTCTTC.